The clone carrying this TCR beta chain has only one observation. This record comes from a study of blood T cell repertoires in COVID-19. Study-wide background: Samples representing acute and convalescent COVID-19 were sourced from the United States, Italy and Spain.

This table comes from immunoSEQ multiplex PCR, and its TCRdb copy is limited to in-frame clones, with some not included. The sample carries 140,000 or so clones, about three quarters recorded once. The CDR3 loop spans 16 amino acids. Trimming took 0 bases from V and 3 from J, leaving 17 bases between them. Germline assignment: CDR1 GTSNPN and CDR2 SVGIG (reference sequence). The material sequenced was peripheral blood. The chain employs TRBV30 and TRBJ1-2; D may be TRBD1 (5 bases). The clonotype was recovered from a woman aged 60 to 75 with acute or convalescent COVID-19. The CDR3 DNA is TGTGCCTGGAGTGTCAATGAGTGGGTCAGGGACTATGGCTACACCTTC. Residues: CAWSVNEWVRDYGYTF.